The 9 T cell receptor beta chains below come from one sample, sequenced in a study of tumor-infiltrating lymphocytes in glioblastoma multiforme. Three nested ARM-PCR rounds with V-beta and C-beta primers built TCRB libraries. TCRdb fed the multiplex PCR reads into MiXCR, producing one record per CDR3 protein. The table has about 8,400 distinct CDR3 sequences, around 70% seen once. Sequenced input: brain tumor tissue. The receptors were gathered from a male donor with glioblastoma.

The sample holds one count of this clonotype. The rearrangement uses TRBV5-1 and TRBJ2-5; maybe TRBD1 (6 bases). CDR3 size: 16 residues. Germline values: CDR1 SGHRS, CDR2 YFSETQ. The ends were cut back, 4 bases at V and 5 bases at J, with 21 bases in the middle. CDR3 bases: TGCGCCAGCAGCCTCTATTGGGACATCCAGCGGGAGACCCAGTACTTC. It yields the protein CASSLYWDIQRETQYF.

The DNA of the CDR3 is TGCAGTGCTAGAGGTGAGGCAGGTCTCTATGAGCAGTTCTTC. It yields the protein CSARGEAGLYEQFF. V usage is TRBV20-1 and J usage is TRBJ2-1; no reliable D call. Germline V gene lookup returns CDR1 DFQATT and CDR2 SNEGSKA (reference sequence). V was pared by 1 base and J by 8 bases, with 15 bases between. There are 14 residues in the CDR3.

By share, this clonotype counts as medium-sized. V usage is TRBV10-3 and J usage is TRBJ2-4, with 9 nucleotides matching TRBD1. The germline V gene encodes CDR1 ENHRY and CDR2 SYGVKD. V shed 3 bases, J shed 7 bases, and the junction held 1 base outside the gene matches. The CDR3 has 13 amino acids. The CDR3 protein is CAISEDRGNIQYF. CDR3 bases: TGTGCCATCAGTGAAGACAGGGGGAACATTCAGTACTTC.

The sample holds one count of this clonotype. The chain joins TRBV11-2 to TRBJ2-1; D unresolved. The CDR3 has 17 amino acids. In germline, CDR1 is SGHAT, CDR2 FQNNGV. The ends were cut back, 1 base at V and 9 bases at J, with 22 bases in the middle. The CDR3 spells CASSLAVGKPSRIEQFF. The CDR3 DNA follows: TGTGCCAGCAGCTTAGCAGTAGGGAAGCCTTCGCGCATTGAGCAGTTCTTC.

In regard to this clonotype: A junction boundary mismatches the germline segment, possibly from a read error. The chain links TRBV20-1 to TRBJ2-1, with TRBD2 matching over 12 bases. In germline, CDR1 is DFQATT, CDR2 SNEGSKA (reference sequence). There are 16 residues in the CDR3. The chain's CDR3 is CSASRHGLAGMNEQSF. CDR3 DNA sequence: TGCAGTGCTAGTCGACATGGACTAGCGGGAATGAATGAGCAGTCCTTC.

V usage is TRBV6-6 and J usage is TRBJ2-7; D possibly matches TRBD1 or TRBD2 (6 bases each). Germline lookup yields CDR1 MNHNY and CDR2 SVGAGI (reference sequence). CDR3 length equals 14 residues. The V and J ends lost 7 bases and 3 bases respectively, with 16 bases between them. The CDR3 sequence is CASNLGGLVYEQYF. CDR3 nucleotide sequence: TGTGCCAGCAACCTGGGGGGCTTGGTCTACGAGCAGTACTTC.

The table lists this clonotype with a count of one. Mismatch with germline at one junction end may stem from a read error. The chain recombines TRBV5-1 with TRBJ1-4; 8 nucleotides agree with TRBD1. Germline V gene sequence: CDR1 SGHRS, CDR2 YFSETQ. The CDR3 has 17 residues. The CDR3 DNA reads TGCGCCTGCAGCTGGGAAACAGGGGGTTCAACTAATGAAAAACTGTTTTTT. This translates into CACSWETGGSTNEKLFF.

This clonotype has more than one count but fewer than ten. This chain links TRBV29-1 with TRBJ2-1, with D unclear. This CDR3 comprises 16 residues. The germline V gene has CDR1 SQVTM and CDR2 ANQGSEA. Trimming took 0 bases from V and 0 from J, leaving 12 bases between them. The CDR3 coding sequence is TGCAGCGTTGAAGATCAGGACCGCAGCTCCTACAATGAGCAGTTCTTC. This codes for CSVEDQDRSSYNEQFF.

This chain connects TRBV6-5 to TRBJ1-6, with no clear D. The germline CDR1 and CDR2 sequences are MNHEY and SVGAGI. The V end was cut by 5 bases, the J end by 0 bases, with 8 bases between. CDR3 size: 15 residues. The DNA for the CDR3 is TGTGCCAGCAGTCTGGATGGCTCCTATAATTCACCCCTCCACTTT. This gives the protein CASSLDGSYNSPLHF.